This entry lists 16 T cell receptor beta chains sequenced from one sample in a study of CD8+CD57+ T cells in acquired aplastic anemia. TCR beta VDJ and CDR3 were profiled, and genomic DNA was the template. Using its own MiXCR run on the reads, TCRdb lists one record per CDR3 protein. Here the sample spans around 130,000 distinct CDR3 sequences, 58% being singletons. CD8+CD57+ cell expansion had been shown by flow cytometry in patients chosen for sequencing. Sequenced sample: sorted CD4+, CD8+, or CD8+CD57+ T cells (not recorded which) from PBMCs. All receptors derive from a human donor with aplastic anemia.

This clonotype was observed at least ten times. The V call is TRBV7-9, the J call TRBJ2-7, with D perhaps TRBD1 (5 bases). V dropped 1 base and J dropped 12 bases, with 13 bases sitting between them. CDR3 length: 12 amino acids. The germline CDR1 and CDR2 sequences are SEHNR and FQNEAQ (reference sequence). This CDR3 reads CASSLERRAAYF. DNA for the CDR3: TGTGCCAGCAGCTTAGAGCGCAGGGCTGCGTACTTC. The whole variable domain, filled in from reference TRBV7-9 and TRBJ2-7, reads DTGVSQNPRHKITKRGQNVTFRCDPISEHNRLYWYRQTLGQGPEFLTYFQNEAQLEKSRLLSDRFSAERPKGSFSTLEIQRTEQGDSAMYLCASSLERRAAYFGPGTRLTVT.

The CDR3 sequence: CASSQGTHTIYF. CDR3 nucleotides: TGTGCCAGCAGCCAAGGGACACACACCATATATTTT. The gene calls are TRBV14 and TRBJ1-3, with D perhaps TRBD1 (5 bases). The length of the CDR3 is 12 residues. V was clipped by 1 base and J by 8 bases, with 6 bases between them. CDR1 and CDR2 from the germline V gene are SGHDN and FVKESK. Full variable domain (outside the CDR3, taken from reference TRBV14 and TRBJ1-3): EAGVTQFPSHSVIEKGQTVTLRCDPISGHDNLYWYRRVMGKEIKFLLHFVKESKQDESGMPNNRFLAERTGGTYSTLKVQPAELEDSGVYFCASSQGTHTIYFGEGSWLTVV.

This rearrangement joins TRBV7-8 to TRBJ2-1, with a tentative D call TRBD2 (6 bases). Germline V CDR1 and CDR2: SGHVS, FQNEAQ. Trimming removed 3 bases from V and 3 bases from J, with 12 bases in between. This CDR3 comprises 15 residues. The CDR3 region is CASSLGDFRYNEQFF. As DNA, the CDR3 is TGTGCCAGCAGCTTGGGGGACTTCCGCTACAATGAGCAGTTCTTC.

V usage is TRBV6-1 and J usage is TRBJ2-1; TRBD2 is a possible D gene (6 bases). Trimming stripped 5 bases from V and 10 bases from J, with 12 bases between. The length of the CDR3 is 12 residues. Germline V lookup: CDR1 MNHNS, CDR2 SASEGT. CDR3: CASSRGRYEQFF. The CDR3 DNA reads as TGTGCCAGCAGTCGGGGGAGGTACGAGCAGTTCTTC.

The rearrangement links TRBV10-3 to TRBJ1-5; TRBD1 aligns across 11 bases. V was pared by 4 bases and J by 6 bases, with 2 bases of the junction left unmatched. This CDR3 is built from 14 residues. CDR1 is ENHRY and CDR2 is SYGVKD in the germline V gene. CDR3 amino acids: CAISGTGGGQPQHF. The CDR3 DNA follows: TGTGCCATCAGTGGGACAGGGGGCGGTCAGCCCCAGCATTTT.

The chain recombines TRBV3-1 with TRBJ2-1; no firm D call. Trimming pared 1 base from V and 8 bases from J, leaving 3 bases between. The CDR3 extends over 11 amino acids. Germline V gives CDR1 LGHDT, CDR2 YNNKEL (reference sequence). The CDR3, as DNA: TGTGCCAGCAGCCAAGGGCATGAGCAGTTCTTC. As protein: CASSQGHEQFF.

The chain is built from TRBV20-1 and TRBJ2-7; perhaps TRBD1 as D (6 bases). In germline, CDR1 is DFQATT, CDR2 SNEGSKA (reference sequence). V lost 7 bases, J lost 4 bases, and 17 bases lay in between. There are 13 residues in the CDR3. CDR3 in DNA: TGCAGTGTAGGGGGTCGGTCTCTTTACGAGCAGTACTTC. Residues: CSVGGRSLYEQYF.

The sample holds many counts of this clonotype. The chain joins TRBV9 to TRBJ1-3, with 7 bases identical to TRBD1. Germline-derived CDR1 and CDR2 are SGDLS and YYNGEE. V shed 3 bases, J shed 0 bases, and the junction held 6 bases outside the gene matches. The CDR3 is 16 amino acids. This CDR3 reads CASSAGDSVSGNTIYF. In DNA form, the CDR3 reads TGTGCCAGCAGCGCCGGGGACAGCGTCTCTGGAAACACCATATATTTT.

The genes are TRBV5-1 and TRBJ2-1; possibly TRBD1 for D (5 bases). The CDR3 has 13 residues. V lost 4 bases and J lost 3, with 8 bases in between. CDR1 and CDR2 from the germline V gene are SGHRS and YFSETQ. The CDR3 region is CASSTDSYNEQFF. The CDR3 nucleotides are TGCGCCAGCAGCACCGACAGCTACAATGAGCAGTTCTTC.

The rearrangement links TRBV2 to TRBJ1-1; D gene unclear. V lost 8 bases, J lost 5 bases, and 21 bases lay in between. Germline values: CDR1 SNHLY, CDR2 FYNNEI. This CDR3 is 15 amino acids long. The CDR3 is CASRAMAQLGTEAFF. DNA for the CDR3: TGTGCCAGCCGCGCCATGGCTCAACTCGGAACTGAAGCTTTCTTT. The whole variable domain, remainder taken from reference TRBV2 and TRBJ1-1, is EPEVTQTPSHQVTQMGQEVILRCVPISNHLYFYWYRQILGQKVEFLVSFYNNEISEKSEIFDDQFSVERPDGSNFTLKIRSTKLEDSAMYFCASRAMAQLGTEAFFGQGTRLTVV.

This clonotype was detected once. The junction departs from germline at one end; a sequencing error may be responsible. CDR3 sequence reads: CVSSFPNSGNTIYF. CDR3 DNA: TGTGTCAGCAGTTTTCCAAACTCTGGAAACACCATATATTTT. The V call is TRBV12-3 or TRBV12-4, the J call TRBJ1-3, with no clear D. The CDR3 sequence is 14 residues long.

The chain links TRBV29-1 to TRBJ2-7; 13 bases map to TRBD2. V was clipped by 4 bases and J by 7 bases; unmatched bases: 4. Germline V gives CDR1 SQVTM, CDR2 ANQGSEA. This CDR3 is 13 amino acids long. CDR3 amino acids: CSVGLAGGGEQYF. CDR3 bases: TGCAGCGTTGGACTAGCGGGAGGTGGTGAGCAGTACTTC.

This clonotype was found once. The V call is TRBV20-1, the J call TRBJ1-2, with D perhaps TRBD1 (5 bases). The germline V gene encodes CDR1 DFQATT and CDR2 SNEGSKA (reference sequence). Trimming cost V 5 bases and J 10 bases, with 11 bases left between them. The CDR3 contains 10 residues. This CDR3 is CSAGAAFYTF. For the CDR3, the DNA is TGCAGTGCTGGGGCGGCATTCTACACCTTC.

This chain joins TRBV5-1 and TRBJ2-5; D might be TRBD2 (6 bases). V shed 5 bases and J shed 2 bases, with 13 bases lying between them. Per the germline V gene, CDR1 is SGHRS and CDR2 is YFSETQ. The CDR3 has 14 amino acids. The DNA for the CDR3 is TGCGCCAGCAGTCCCCCTAGCGATCAAGAGACCCAGTACTTC. This sequence encodes CASSPPSDQETQYF.

CDR3 sequence reads: CASSEADPTYEQYF. The CDR3 coding sequence is TGTGCCAGCAGTGAAGCGGATCCGACCTACGAGCAGTACTTC. This sequence joins TRBV2 and TRBJ2-7; no firm D call. Trimming cost V 0 bases and J 2 bases, with 8 bases left between them. Germline assignment: CDR1 SNHLY and CDR2 FYNNEI. CDR3 length: 14 amino acids.

The chain uses TRBV9 and TRBJ2-7; 7 bases map to TRBD2. This CDR3 is 14 amino acids long. CDR1 is SGDLS and CDR2 is YYNGEE in the germline V gene. J lost 3 bases, V lost 4 bases, and 7 bases had no gene match. CDR3 sequence (DNA): TGTGCCAGCAGCCCTGGGACTACCTTCTACGAGCAGTACTTC. Amino acid sequence: CASSPGTTFYEQYF.